A selection of T cell receptor beta chains follows, all from one sample in a study of identical twins. TCRdb re-called the 5' RACE reads through MiXCR, storing one row per CDR3 protein. The data hold a few hundred thousand distinct CDR3 sequences, with 9% to 15% observed a single time. The same sample was also studied in work on yellow fever vaccine responses in identical twins.

Sequencing used CD8+ T cells sorted from blood. These receptors all come from a woman between 18 and 30 years old in good health. The CDR3 runs from the conserved cysteine through the conserved F or W. A D gene is named only where the DNA matches it firmly. Where a row states a size, it is once, few, many or the class of an expanded clone; other rows omit it.

j_gene: TRBJ2-1
abundance: NA
v_gene: TRBV12-3/TRBV12-4
d_gene: TRBD2
CDR3nt: TGTGCCAGCAGTTTATTTAGCGGGGGGGACTCCTACAATGAGCAGTTCTTC
CDR3aa: CASSLFSGGDSYNEQFF

j_gene: TRBJ2-2
abundance: NA
v_gene: TRBV9
d_gene: NA
CDR3nt: TGTGCCAGCAGCGCCTTAACCGGGGAGCTGTTTTTT
CDR3aa: CASSALTGELFF

j_gene: TRBJ2-7
abundance: many
v_gene: TRBV12-3/TRBV12-4
d_gene: NA
CDR3nt: TGTGCCAGCAGCCCCACCGCCTACGAGCAGTACTTC
CDR3aa: CASSPTAYEQYF

j_gene: TRBJ2-7
abundance: NA
v_gene: TRBV27
d_gene: NA
CDR3nt: TGTGCCAGCAGTGGGGAAATCCGGGGCGAGCAGTACTTC
CDR3aa: CASSGEIRGEQYF

j_gene: TRBJ2-1
abundance: many
v_gene: TRBV28
d_gene: TRBD2
CDR3nt: TGTGCCAGCAGTTTCCGGCTAGCGGGCACTGAGCAGTTCTTC
CDR3aa: CASSFRLAGTEQFF

j_gene: TRBJ2-1
abundance: NA
v_gene: TRBV6-1
d_gene: NA
CDR3nt: TGTGCCAGCAGCCAATGGGACCCCAAAGCCGATGAGCAGTTCTTC
CDR3aa: CASSQWDPKADEQFF

j_gene: TRBJ1-2
abundance: few
v_gene: TRBV25-1
d_gene: TRBD1
CDR3nt: TGTGCCACCAAGGGACAGGGCGACTATGGCTACACCTTC
CDR3aa: CATKGQGDYGYTF

j_gene: TRBJ2-5
abundance: few
v_gene: TRBV2
d_gene: TRBD1
CDR3nt: TGTGCCAGCAGTACGACCTTCCGGGACAGGGGGCGTGAGACCCAGTACTTC
CDR3aa: CASSTTFRDRGRETQYF

j_gene: TRBJ2-5
abundance: NA
v_gene: TRBV20-1
d_gene: NA
CDR3nt: TGCAGTGCTAGAGATTCCTGGAGGAGTTGGCAAGAGACCCAGTACTTC
CDR3aa: CSARDSWRSWQETQYF

j_gene: TRBJ2-7
abundance: NA
v_gene: TRBV6-1
d_gene: NA
CDR3nt: TGTGCCAGCAGTGCGGGCTCCCCAGGGGTGCAGTACTTC
CDR3aa: CASSAGSPGVQYF

j_gene: TRBJ1-1
abundance: few
v_gene: TRBV10-3
d_gene: TRBD1
CDR3nt: TGTGCCATCAGTGAAGGGGCCGGGACAGACTTGAACACTGAAGCTTTCTTT
CDR3aa: CAISEGAGTDLNTEAFF

j_gene: TRBJ1-5
abundance: NA
v_gene: TRBV4-1
d_gene: NA
CDR3nt: TGCGCCAGCAGCCAAGATTCAGGGACCCAGCATTTT
CDR3aa: CASSQDSGTQHF

j_gene: TRBJ1-6
abundance: few
v_gene: TRBV7-9
d_gene: NA
CDR3nt: TGTGCCAGCAGTCTCGAAGGGGGTAATTCACCCCTCCACTTT
CDR3aa: CASSLEGGNSPLHF

j_gene: TRBJ2-1
abundance: NA
v_gene: TRBV24-1
d_gene: TRBD2
CDR3nt: TGTGCCACCAGTGTGGCGGGAGGGCCCTACAATGAGCAGTTCTTC
CDR3aa: CATSVAGGPYNEQFF

j_gene: TRBJ2-7
abundance: few
v_gene: TRBV29-1
d_gene: NA
CDR3nt: TGCAGCGTTGAAGAGGCAGGTAAATCCTACGAGCAGTACTTC
CDR3aa: CSVEEAGKSYEQYF

j_gene: TRBJ2-3
abundance: NA
v_gene: TRBV7-9
d_gene: TRBD2
CDR3nt: TGTGCCAGCAGTCAACGGGGACTAGCAAATCCAGATACGCAGTATTTT
CDR3aa: CASSQRGLANPDTQYF

j_gene: TRBJ1-6
abundance: few
v_gene: TRBV4-1
d_gene: NA
CDR3nt: TGCGCCAGCAGCCAAGCCCGTCGGGGGACCTATTTTTCACCCCTCCACTTT
CDR3aa: CASSQARRGTYFSPLHF

j_gene: TRBJ2-7
abundance: few
v_gene: TRBV7-9
d_gene: TRBD1
CDR3nt: TGTGCCAGCAGCTCGGGACAGGGGGACGAGCAGTACTTC
CDR3aa: CASSSGQGDEQYF

j_gene: TRBJ2-5
abundance: NA
v_gene: TRBV9
d_gene: TRBD2
CDR3nt: TGTGCCAGCAGCGCCAGCGGGAGAGAGCGGGAGACCCAGTACTTC
CDR3aa: CASSASGRERETQYF

j_gene: TRBJ2-2
abundance: few
v_gene: TRBV9
d_gene: TRBD1
CDR3nt: TGTGCCAGCAGCGGGGGGACAGATCCCGATGGGGAGCTGTTTTTT
CDR3aa: CASSGGTDPDGELFF

j_gene: TRBJ1-4
abundance: few
v_gene: TRBV24-1
d_gene: NA
CDR3nt: TGTGCCACCCAGAGTCTCTGGGGGGAAAAACTGTTTTTT
CDR3aa: CATQSLWGEKLFF

j_gene: TRBJ2-1
abundance: many
v_gene: TRBV29-1
d_gene: NA
CDR3nt: TGCAGCGTTGAGGAGGGGGCGTACAATGAGCAGTTCTTC
CDR3aa: CSVEEGAYNEQFF

j_gene: TRBJ1-2
abundance: NA
v_gene: TRBV11-2
d_gene: NA
CDR3nt: TGTGCCAGCAGCTTAAACAAGAACTATGGCTACACCTTC
CDR3aa: CASSLNKNYGYTF

j_gene: TRBJ1-1
abundance: few
v_gene: TRBV7-9
d_gene: NA
CDR3nt: TGTGCCAGCAGCCTCCACGAATGGTTTGGGGCTTTCTTT
CDR3aa: CASSLHEWFGAFF

j_gene: TRBJ2-5
abundance: NA
v_gene: TRBV15
d_gene: TRBD2
CDR3nt: TGTGCCACCAGCAGAGAATCCACGGGGGGAGAAGAGACCCAGTACTTC
CDR3aa: CATSRESTGGEETQYF

j_gene: TRBJ2-1
abundance: few
v_gene: TRBV9
d_gene: TRBD2
CDR3nt: TGTGCCAGCAGCCCCGAAGCGGGAGGGGTAGCTCGGGAGCAGTTCTTC
CDR3aa: CASSPEAGGVAREQFF

j_gene: TRBJ2-1
abundance: few
v_gene: TRBV19
d_gene: NA
CDR3nt: TGTGCCAGTAGTATGCCAAGCGGTGAGCAGTTCTTC
CDR3aa: CASSMPSGEQFF

j_gene: TRBJ1-3
abundance: few
v_gene: TRBV12-3/TRBV12-4
d_gene: TRBD1
CDR3nt: TGTGCCAGCAGTCCCGGACAGGGTAGGAACACCATATATTTT
CDR3aa: CASSPGQGRNTIYF

j_gene: TRBJ2-2
abundance: NA
v_gene: TRBV14
d_gene: TRBD2
CDR3nt: TGTGCCAGCAGCCGAAGCCCAATCATAGCGGGAGGCTTCCAGGGGGAGCTGTTTTTT
CDR3aa: CASSRSPIIAGGFQGELFF

j_gene: TRBJ2-1
abundance: NA
v_gene: TRBV27
d_gene: NA
CDR3nt: TGTGCCAGCAGTTTATGGGGGGGCGCCGACAATGAGCAGTTCTTC
CDR3aa: CASSLWGGADNEQFF

j_gene: TRBJ1-2
abundance: few
v_gene: TRBV5-1
d_gene: NA
CDR3nt: TGCGCCAGCAGCTTGGATTCCTCCTATGGCTACACCTTC
CDR3aa: CASSLDSSYGYTF

j_gene: TRBJ2-3
abundance: NA
v_gene: TRBV29-1
d_gene: NA
CDR3nt: TGCAGCGTTGAGGTCAGCCCTACACGAGATACGCAGTATTTT
CDR3aa: CSVEVSPTRDTQYF

j_gene: TRBJ2-3
abundance: few
v_gene: TRBV27
d_gene: TRBD2
CDR3nt: TGTGCCAGCAGCCGACTAGCGGGGGTCAGGGTTACGCAGTATTTT
CDR3aa: CASSRLAGVRVTQYF

j_gene: TRBJ1-2
abundance: many
v_gene: TRBV5-1
d_gene: NA
CDR3nt: TGCGCCAGCAGCCAGACAACACCGGTAGGCGATGGCTACACCTTC
CDR3aa: CASSQTTPVGDGYTF

j_gene: TRBJ2-6
abundance: many
v_gene: TRBV27
d_gene: NA
CDR3nt: TGTGCCAGCAGTCCCAGCTCTGGGGCCAACGTCCTGACTTTC
CDR3aa: CASSPSSGANVLTF

j_gene: TRBJ2-5
abundance: NA
v_gene: TRBV2
d_gene: NA
CDR3nt: TGTGCCAGCAGTGAAAGTGGGTACCAAGAGACCCAGTACTTC
CDR3aa: CASSESGYQETQYF

j_gene: TRBJ1-2
abundance: few
v_gene: TRBV20-1
d_gene: NA
CDR3nt: TGCAGTGCTCCACAGGGAGCGGGCTATGGCTACACCTTC
CDR3aa: CSAPQGAGYGYTF

j_gene: TRBJ1-1
abundance: few
v_gene: TRBV4-1
d_gene: NA
CDR3nt: TGCGCCAGCAGCCCCGTAATGGGCACTGAAGCTTTCTTT
CDR3aa: CASSPVMGTEAFF

j_gene: TRBJ1-1
abundance: many
v_gene: TRBV24-1
d_gene: TRBD1
CDR3nt: TGTGCCACCAGTGAGTCCTCGGACAGGGAGGGCACTGAAGCTTTCTTT
CDR3aa: CATSESSDREGTEAFF

j_gene: TRBJ2-2
abundance: few
v_gene: TRBV15
d_gene: NA
CDR3nt: TGTGCCACCAGCACCCCAGGATCTACTCAGTCGGGTCATGGGGAGCTGTTTTTT
CDR3aa: CATSTPGSTQSGHGELFF

j_gene: TRBJ2-3
abundance: NA
v_gene: TRBV3-1
d_gene: NA
CDR3nt: TGTGCCAGCAGCCAGGGGATCCTTAGCACAGATACGCAGTATTTT
CDR3aa: CASSQGILSTDTQYF

j_gene: TRBJ2-5
abundance: NA
v_gene: TRBV2
d_gene: NA
CDR3nt: TGTGCCAGCCCCGGGACAAACCAAGAGACCCAGTACTTC
CDR3aa: CASPGTNQETQYF

j_gene: TRBJ2-6
abundance: many
v_gene: TRBV6-5
d_gene: TRBD1
CDR3nt: TGTGCCAGCAGTTTTGGGACAGGGGCTACCCTCTCTGGGGCCAACGTCCTGACTTTC
CDR3aa: CASSFGTGATLSGANVLTF